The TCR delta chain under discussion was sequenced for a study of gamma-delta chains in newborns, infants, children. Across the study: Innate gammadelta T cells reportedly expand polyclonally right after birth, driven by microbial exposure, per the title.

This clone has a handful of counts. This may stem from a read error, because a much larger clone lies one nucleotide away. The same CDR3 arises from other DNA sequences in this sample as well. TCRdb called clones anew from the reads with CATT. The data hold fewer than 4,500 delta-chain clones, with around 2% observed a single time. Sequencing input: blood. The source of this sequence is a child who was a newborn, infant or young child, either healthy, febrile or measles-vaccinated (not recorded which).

The CDR3 nucleotides read TGTGCCTGTGACACCGTTCGGGGGTCCCCGAGTTCCTGGGACACCCGACAGATGTTTTTC. This sequence encodes CACDTVRGSPSSWDTRQMFF. V usage is TRDV2 and J usage is TRDJ3; perhaps TRDD3 as D (5 bases). Germline V gene data show CDR1 as GEAIGNYY and CDR2 as EKD. V dropped 0 bases and J dropped 1 base, with 18 bases sitting between them. The length of the CDR3 is 20 residues.